The 11 T cell receptor beta chains below were found in one sample sequenced in a study of T-cell memory formation after mild COVID-19. Each CDR3 protein gets one entry after TCRdb re-called the 5' RACE reads with MiXCR. The profile shows hundreds of thousands of distinct CDR3 sequences, under 20% of them singletons. Sample: PBMCs or a T cell subset sorted from them (not recorded which). Receptor source: an adult woman who had mild COVID-19 (a few samples of this study predate the infection). Cell type and time point are not known.

The V and J genes are TRBV24-1 and TRBJ2-2, with a possible D match to TRBD2 (6 bases). Trimming took off 4 bases at V and 4 bases at J, with 12 bases between the two ends. The CDR3 contains 15 residues. Germline-derived CDR1 and CDR2 are KGHDR and SFDVKD. The CDR3 protein is CATSEHRLGTGELFF. In DNA, the CDR3 is TGTGCCACCAGTGAGCATAGACTAGGCACCGGGGAGCTGTTTTTT.

This clonotype has just a few counts. V and J are TRBV15 and TRBJ1-5; 9 bases match TRBD1. The CDR3 runs to 17 residues. The J segment lost 4 bases and the V segment lost 5 bases, leaving 12 bases of the junction unmatched. Looked up from germline, CDR1 is LNHNV and CDR2 is YYDKDF (reference sequence). The CDR3 DNA sequence: TGTGCCACCAGCCGGAGAAGGACAGGGGCTAAAAATCAGCCCCAGCATTTT. Translating gives CATSRRRTGAKNQPQHF.

This clonotype occurred a few times. Written as DNA, the CDR3 is TGTGCCAGCACCCGGACTAGCGGGACTTCCTACGAGCAGTACTTC. Amino acid sequence: CASTRTSGTSYEQYF. The chain joins TRBV7-9 to TRBJ2-7; 12 positions match TRBD2. Germline-derived CDR1 and CDR2 are SEHNR and FQNEAQ (reference sequence). CDR3 length equals 15 residues. V was pared by 7 bases and J by 1 base, with 5 bases of the junction left unmatched.

In the case of this clonotype: A much bigger clone sits one base away, suggesting this may be a read error. This sequence joins TRBV7-7 and TRBJ2-1; the D gene is possibly TRBD2 (8 bases). Germline values: CDR1 SSHAT, CDR2 FNYEAQ (reference sequence). The CDR3 extends over 13 amino acids. DNA for the CDR3: TGTGCTAGCGGGAAGGGGGCTAACAATGAGCAGTTCTTC. Encoded protein: CASGKGANNEQFF.

The chain recombines TRBV19 with TRBJ1-1; tentatively, D is TRBD1 (5 bases). The CDR3 is 16 amino acids. Per germline, CDR1 LNHDA and CDR2 SQIVND (reference sequence). V was cut by 0 bases and J by 5 bases, with 16 bases left in between. CDR3 region: CASSIDPGRESTEAFF. The DNA of the CDR3 is TGTGCCAGTAGTATAGATCCAGGGAGGGAATCTACTGAAGCTTTCTTT.

This clonotype was seen ten or more times. The DNA of the CDR3 is TGTGCCAGCAGCTTAGGGGGACTCTCCGGGGAGCTGTTTTTT. Translated: CASSLGGLSGELFF. The genes are TRBV7-2 and TRBJ2-2; tentatively, D is TRBD2 (6 bases). The germline V and J ends were trimmed by 1 base and 6 bases, with 9 bases remaining between them. The CDR3 consists of 14 residues. Germline V gene lookup returns CDR1 SGHTA and CDR2 FQGNSA.

The chain uses TRBV20-1 and TRBJ2-1; 12 bases fit TRBD2. The CDR3 extends over 18 amino acids. V dropped 1 base and J dropped 9; count of bases not matched to a gene: 16. Germline-derived CDR1 and CDR2 are DFQATT and SNEGSKA (reference sequence). The CDR3 spells CSARGIGGLLAGGGEQFF. The CDR3 nucleotides read TGCAGTGCTAGAGGAATTGGTGGGTTACTAGCGGGAGGAGGTGAGCAGTTCTTC.

This clonotype has a handful of counts. This rearrangement joins TRBV20-1 to TRBJ1-2; no firm D call. CDR3 length equals 13 residues. Germline CDR1 is DFQATT and CDR2 is SNEGSKA (reference sequence). Trimming stripped 3 bases from V and 4 bases from J, with 12 bases between. The CDR3 region is CSAREAATYGYTF. CDR3 bases: TGCAGTGCTAGGGAGGCGGCAACCTATGGCTACACCTTC.

The chain has TRBV7-9 and TRBJ2-1; 10 nucleotides match TRBD1. The CDR3 sequence is 15 residues long. Germline CDR1 SEHNR, CDR2 FQNEAQ (reference sequence). The J segment lost 8 bases and the V segment lost 3 bases, leaving 7 bases of the junction unmatched. The CDR3 nucleotides are TGTGCCAGCAGCTTCACCGGGACAGGGGAATATGAGCAGTTCTTC. This codes for CASSFTGTGEYEQFF.

The rearrangement uses TRBV13 and TRBJ1-5; no clear D. The CDR3 extends over 14 amino acids. V lost 3 bases to trimming and J lost 3 bases, with 9 bases between them. Germline CDR1 PRHDT, CDR2 FYEKMQ (reference sequence). Here the CDR3 DNA reads TGTGCCAGCAGCTTCGGGAGAAACAATCAGCCCCAGCATTTT. Residues: CASSFGRNNQPQHF.

V is TRBV7-2 and J is TRBJ2-5, with D possibly TRBD1 on 8 matching bases. The CDR3 totals 15 residues. V lost 4 bases, J lost 3 bases, and 15 bases lay in between. CDR1 is SGHTA and CDR2 is FQGNSA in the germline V gene. The CDR3 here is CASSSDRGGKETQYF. DNA of the CDR3: TGTGCCAGCAGCTCCGACAGGGGAGGGAAAGAGACCCAGTACTTC.